This entry features one T cell receptor (beta chain) sequence. A universal primer site was incorporated via template switching, and the cDNA contained unique molecular identifiers. TCRdb independently ran MiXCR on the 5' RACE reads; one entry per CDR3 protein. The sample yields 500,000 or so distinct CDR3 sequences, about 14% seen once. The data are from a study of identical twins. The CDR3 runs 13 residues. Germline V gene lookup returns CDR1 KGHSH and CDR2 LQKENI. Trimming took 3 bases from V and 5 from J, leaving 8 bases between them. These data were also filed under a second study, of yellow fever vaccine responses in identical twins.

This chain uses TRBV18 with TRBJ1-5; no definite D call. The origin of this receptor is a woman aged 18-29 years in good health. The sequencing input was CD4+ T cells sorted from blood. CDR3 sequence: CASSPGRDQPQHF. The CDR3 DNA reads as TGTGCCAGCTCACCGGGCCGCGATCAGCCCCAGCATTTT.